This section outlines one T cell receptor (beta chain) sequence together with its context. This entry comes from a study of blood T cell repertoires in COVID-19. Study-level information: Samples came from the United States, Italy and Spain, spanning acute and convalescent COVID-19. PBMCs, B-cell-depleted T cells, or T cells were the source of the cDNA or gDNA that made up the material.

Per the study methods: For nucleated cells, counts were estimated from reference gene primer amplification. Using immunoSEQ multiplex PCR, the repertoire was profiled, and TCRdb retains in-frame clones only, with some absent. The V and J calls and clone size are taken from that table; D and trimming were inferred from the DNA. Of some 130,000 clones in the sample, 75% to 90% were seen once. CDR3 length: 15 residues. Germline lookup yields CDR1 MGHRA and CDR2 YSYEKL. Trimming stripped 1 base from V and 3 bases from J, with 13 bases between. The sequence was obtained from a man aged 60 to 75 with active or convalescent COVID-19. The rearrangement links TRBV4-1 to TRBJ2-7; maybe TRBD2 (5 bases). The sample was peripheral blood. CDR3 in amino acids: CASSQGEQEGYEQYF. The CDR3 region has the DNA TGCGCCAGCAGCCAAGGCGAACAAGAGGGCTACGAGCAGTACTTC.